The 25 T cell receptor beta chains below all came from one sample that was sequenced in a study of blood T cell repertoires in COVID-19. Using immunoSEQ multiplex PCR, the repertoire was profiled, and TCRdb retains in-frame clones only, with some absent. This repertoire shows around 230,000 clones, approximately 90% found once; its top ten account for approximately 2.5%. Input material: PBMCs or T cells enriched from blood (not recorded which). These receptors were obtained from a woman aged 40 to 49 with acute COVID-19.

This rearrangement joins TRBV7-8 to TRBJ2-2; perhaps TRBD2 as D (5 bases). This CDR3 is 18 amino acids long. Germline loops: CDR1 SGHVS, CDR2 FQNEAQ. Trimming pared 1 base from V and 1 base from J, leaving 16 bases between. The CDR3 DNA sequence: TGTGCCAGCAGCTTAGTGACCACGCGGACTGAGAACACCGGGGAGCTGTTTTTT. Encoded protein: CASSLVTTRTENTGELFF.

This clone appeared a single time. V usage is TRBV9 and J usage is TRBJ2-2; no definite D call. Germline V gene lookup returns CDR1 SGDLS and CDR2 YYNGEE. The V gene lost 0 bases and the J gene lost 4 bases, with 10 bases spanning the gap. The CDR3 spans 15 residues. This CDR3 reads CASSVGAAGTGELFF. Here the CDR3 DNA reads TGTGCCAGCAGCGTAGGTGCCGCAGGCACCGGGGAGCTGTTTTTT.

The chain is built from TRBV5-6 and TRBJ2-2; possible D gene TRBD2, 5 bases. CDR1 is SGHDT and CDR2 is YYEEEE in the germline V gene. Trimming removed 0 bases at V and 2 bases at J, with 11 bases between. There are 16 residues in the CDR3. The CDR3 DNA reads TGTGCCAGCAGCTTGGTCGGCGGGTCCAACACCGGGGAGCTGTTTTTT. It yields the protein CASSLVGGSNTGELFF.

This sequence joins TRBV6-2 or TRBV6-3 and TRBJ2-2; D call uncertain. The V and J ends lost 2 bases and 5 bases respectively, with 6 bases between them. The germline V gene encodes CDR1 MNHEY and CDR2 SVGEGT. The CDR3 extends over 13 amino acids. The CDR3 spells CASSYVLTGELFF. CDR3 nucleotide sequence: TGTGCCAGCAGTTACGTTCTAACCGGGGAGCTGTTTTTT.

The CDR3 DNA reads as TGTGCCAGCAGCGCCGGGACAGGGCCCGGCTATGGCTACACCTTC. Translated: CASSAGTGPGYGYTF. The V and J genes are TRBV5-5 and TRBJ1-2; 9 nucleotides line up with TRBD1. This CDR3 region has 15 residues. J was trimmed by 4 bases and V by 4 bases; bases with no gene match: 8. Germline CDR1 and CDR2: SGHKS and YYEKEE (reference sequence).

This rearrangement joins TRBV10-3 to TRBJ1-2; a weak D match, TRBD1 (6 bases). Trimming took off 1 base at V and 6 bases at J, with 12 bases between the two ends. The V gene's germline CDR1 is ENHRY and CDR2 SYGVKD. The CDR3 runs 14 residues. CDR3 in DNA: TGTGCCATCAGTGAGTTCAGGGGAGACGATGGCTACACCTTC. It yields the protein CAISEFRGDDGYTF.

V usage is TRBV12-3 or TRBV12-4 and J usage is TRBJ2-2; D gene ambiguous. V lost 10 bases and J lost 6, with 6 bases in between. The CDR3 runs to 10 residues. CDR3 in amino acids: CATFSGELFF. CDR3 DNA: TGTGCCACCTTCTCCGGGGAGCTGTTTTTT.

The chain has TRBV5-6 and TRBJ2-2; D not resolved. The CDR3 covers 12 residues. Germline values: CDR1 SGHDT, CDR2 YYEEEE. The V and J ends lost 4 bases and 2 bases respectively, with 3 bases between them. The CDR3 reads CASSLNTGELFF. In DNA form, the CDR3 reads TGTGCCAGCAGCCTCAACACCGGGGAGCTGTTTTTT.

The CDR3 is CASSLRMGTSGSGYTF. The DNA of the CDR3 is TGTGCCAGCAGCTTAAGAATGGGGACTTCGGGGTCTGGCTACACCTTC. J is TRBJ1-2 and V is TRBV7-2, with D perhaps TRBD1 (5 bases). The V end lost 2 bases, the J end lost 7 bases, and 20 bases lay between the germline ends. The germline CDR1 and CDR2 sequences are SGHTA and FQGNSA. This CDR3 has 16 residues.

As concerns this clone: At the DNA level, this CDR3 is encoded by other sequences in the same sample as well. CDR3 loop: CATSRGTDSYNEQFF. The CDR3 DNA sequence: TGTGCCACCAGCAGAGGGACAGACTCCTACAATGAGCAGTTCTTC. The chain links TRBV15 to TRBJ2-1; maybe TRBD1 (6 bases). This CDR3 region has 15 residues. The germline gives CDR1 LNHNV, CDR2 YYDKDF (reference sequence). V lost 1 base and J 0 bases, leaving 7 bases between the germline ends.

The V call is TRBV3-1 (or the pseudogene TRBV3-2), the J call TRBJ1-2, with D perhaps TRBD1 (5 bases). Looked up from germline, CDR1 is LGHDT and CDR2 is YNNKEL (reference sequence). This CDR3 region has 14 residues. The V gene lost 4 bases and the J gene lost 2 bases, with 11 bases spanning the gap. CDR3 protein: CASSRGTVNYGYTF. CDR3 bases: TGTGCCAGCAGCCGCGGGACGGTGAACTATGGCTACACCTTC.

CDR3 nucleotide sequence: TGCGCCAGCAGCCCCCGACTAGCGGGAGGGGGCTCCTACAATGAGCAGTTCTTC. Translated: CASSPRLAGGGSYNEQFF. The gene calls are TRBV4-3 and TRBJ2-1; 14 bases map to TRBD2. Germline V gene lookup returns CDR1 LGHNA and CDR2 YSLEER. J lost 0 bases, V lost 4 bases, and 5 bases had no gene match. There are 18 residues in the CDR3.

J is TRBJ1-1 and V is TRBV19, with 11 bases identical to TRBD1. This CDR3 is 13 amino acids long. The V gene's germline CDR1 is LNHDA and CDR2 SQIVND (reference sequence). Unmatched junction bases numbered 7, after V lost 5 bases and J lost 11 bases. This chain's CDR3 is CASSAGTGGRAFF. CDR3 nucleotide sequence: TGTGCCAGTAGTGCCGGGACAGGGGGTCGGGCTTTCTTT.

This chain connects TRBV3-1 (or the pseudogene TRBV3-2) to TRBJ2-7, with 12 bases matching TRBD2. Germline V lookup: CDR1 LGHDT, CDR2 YNNKEL (reference sequence). V shed 0 bases and J 3 bases; nucleotides not matched to a gene: 9. The CDR3 is made up of 18 amino acids. The CDR3 spells CASSQDSLAGGPIYEQYF. The CDR3 DNA is TGTGCCAGCAGCCAAGATTCACTAGCGGGGGGTCCAATCTACGAGCAGTACTTC.

The V and J genes are TRBV29-1 and TRBJ1-1; TRBD1 is a possible D gene (6 bases). The CDR3 runs to 12 residues. Germline loops: CDR1 SQVTM, CDR2 ANQGSEA. V was shortened by 4 bases and J by 1 base, with 7 bases between the two germline ends. The CDR3 sequence: CSVVQGNTEAFF. CDR3 nucleotides: TGCAGCGTTGTACAGGGGAACACTGAAGCTTTCTTT. Full variable domain (remainder filled in from reference TRBV29-1 and TRBJ1-1): SAVISQKPSRDICQRGTSLTIQCQVDSQVTMMFWYRQQPGQSLTLIATANQGSEATYESGFVIDKFPISRPNLTFSTLTVSNMSPEDSSIYLCSVVQGNTEAFFGQGTRLTVV.

The rearrangement links TRBV11-3 to TRBJ2-1; no clear D gene. Germline CDR1 SGHNT, CDR2 YENEEA. V was trimmed by 7 bases and J by 9 bases, leaving 19 bases between them. The CDR3 contains 14 residues. The CDR3 nucleotides are TGTGCCAGCACCAAAGAGCAACCGTTGAGTGAGCAGTTCTTC. As protein: CASTKEQPLSEQFF.

This sequence joins TRBV7-2 and TRBJ1-6; D is possibly TRBD1 (6 bases). The CDR3 is made up of 14 amino acids. With 5 bases removed from V and 14 bases from J, the gap between germline ends came to 19 bases. The germline gives CDR1 SGHTA, CDR2 FQGNSA. The CDR3 spells CASSPQGRFGTLHF. In nucleotides, the CDR3 is TGTGCCAGCAGCCCACAGGGACGTTTTGGTACCCTCCACTTT.

The rearrangement links TRBV14 to TRBJ2-1, with 14 bases aligning to TRBD2. Germline V gene data show CDR1 as SGHDN and CDR2 as FVKESK. With 3 bases clipped from V and 10 bases from J, the junction kept 17 bases outside the gene matches. This CDR3 region has 19 residues. The CDR3 region has the DNA TGTGCCAGCAGCCAGCCTAGGACTAGCGGGAGGACTGGGGTTGAGGAGCAGTTCTTC. Translation gives CASSQPRTSGRTGVEEQFF.

The chain joins TRBV2 to TRBJ1-1, with D tentatively TRBD1 (6 bases). The V gene lost 5 bases and the J gene lost 11 bases, with 21 bases spanning the gap. The CDR3 covers 14 residues. Germline loops: CDR1 SNHLY, CDR2 FYNNEI. The CDR3 DNA reads as TGTGCCAGCAGTAATCAAGACAGGTCATATAGGGCTTTCTTT. Protein: CASSNQDRSYRAFF.

This rearrangement joins TRBV19 to TRBJ2-1, with 8 bases aligning to TRBD1. The CDR3 spans 14 residues. V lost 5 bases to trimming and J lost 11 bases; unmatched junction nucleotides: 11. The germline CDR1 and CDR2 sequences are LNHDA and SQIVND (reference sequence). CDR3 sequence: CASSLGRDRYKQFF. As DNA, the CDR3 is TGTGCCAGTAGTCTCGGCCGGGACAGGTACAAGCAGTTCTTC.

The chain is built from TRBV19 and TRBJ2-3; TRBD2 is a possible D gene (6 bases). Trimming took 3 bases from V and 2 from J, leaving 12 bases between them. This CDR3 comprises 15 residues. Germline V gives CDR1 LNHDA, CDR2 SQIVND (reference sequence). The CDR3 sequence is CASSIGTRNTDTQYF. CDR3 in DNA: TGTGCCAGTAGTATCGGGACTCGTAACACAGATACGCAGTATTTT.

A single count supports this clone. The rearrangement links TRBV28 to TRBJ1-1; weak D call: TRBD1 (6 bases). This CDR3 comprises 16 residues. Deletions cut 2 bases from V and 0 bases from J, with 13 bases between. CDR1 MDHEN and CDR2 SYDVKM come from the germline V gene. The CDR3 bases are TGTGCCAGCAGTTTAGGCACAGGGAGGGTGAACACTGAAGCTTTCTTT. Translation gives CASSLGTGRVNTEAFF.

V and J are TRBV7-2 and TRBJ1-4; D unresolved. V was cut by 1 base and J by 7 bases, with 7 bases left in between. This CDR3 has 13 residues. The germline gives CDR1 SGHTA, CDR2 FQGNSA. CDR3 sequence: CASSLGGVEKLFF. The DNA for the CDR3 is TGTGCCAGCAGCTTAGGGGGAGTTGAAAAACTGTTTTTT.

J is TRBJ1-5 and V is TRBV15; TRBD1 is a possible D gene (6 bases). Deletions cut 0 bases from V and 4 bases from J, with 13 bases between. The CDR3 loop spans 16 amino acids. In germline, CDR1 is LNHNV, CDR2 YYDKDF (reference sequence). CDR3: CATSRDLGGGNQPQHF. CDR3 coding DNA: TGTGCCACCAGCAGAGACCTAGGGGGGGGGAATCAGCCCCAGCATTTT. Using reference TRBV15 and TRBJ1-5 for the parts outside the CDR3, the full variable domain is DAMVIQNPRYQVTQFGKPVTLSCSQTLNHNVMYWYQQKSSQAPKLLFHYYDKDFNNEADTPDNFQSRRPNTSFCFLDIRSPGLGDTAMYLCATSRDLGGGNQPQHFGDGTRLSIL.

This sequence joins TRBV5-6 and TRBJ2-2; D is perhaps TRBD1 (5 bases). From germline, CDR1 is SGHDT and CDR2 YYEEEE. CDR3 length: 13 residues. The V and J ends lost 4 bases and 7 bases respectively, with 11 bases between them. The CDR3 DNA reads TGTGCCAGCAGCCTCGACAGAAGCGGGGAGCTGTTTTTT. Translation gives CASSLDRSGELFF.